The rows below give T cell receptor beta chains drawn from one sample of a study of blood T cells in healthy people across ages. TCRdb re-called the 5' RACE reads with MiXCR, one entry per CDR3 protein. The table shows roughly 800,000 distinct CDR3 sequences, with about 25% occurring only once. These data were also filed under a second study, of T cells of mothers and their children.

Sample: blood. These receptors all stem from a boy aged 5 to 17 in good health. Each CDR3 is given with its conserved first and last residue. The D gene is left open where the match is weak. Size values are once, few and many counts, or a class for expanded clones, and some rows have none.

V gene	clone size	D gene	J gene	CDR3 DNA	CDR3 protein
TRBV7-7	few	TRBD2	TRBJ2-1	TGTGCTGGCAGCTTAGCGGGCAGTACGAATGAGCAGTTCTTC	CAGSLAGSTNEQFF
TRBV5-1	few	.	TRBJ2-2	TGCGCCAGCAGCCTAGATGTAGCGAACACCGGGGAGCTGTTTTTT	CASSLDVANTGELFF
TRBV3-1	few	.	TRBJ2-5	TGTGCCAGCAGCCTTCTGGATACCGGGGAGACCCAGTACTTC	CASSLLDTGETQYF
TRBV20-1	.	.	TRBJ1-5	TGCAGTGCTAACAGGGGCAATCAGCCCCAGCATTTT	CSANRGNQPQHF
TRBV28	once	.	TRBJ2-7	TGTGCCAGCAGTACGCGGACAAATACCTACGAGCAGTACTTC	CASSTRTNTYEQYF
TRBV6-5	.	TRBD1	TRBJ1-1	TGTGCCACCTGGACAGGGGGGAACACTGAAGCTTTCTTT	CATWTGGNTEAFF
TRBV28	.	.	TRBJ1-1	TGTGCCAGCAGTTTTGTGGGGAAGAACACTGAAGCTTTCTTT	CASSFVGKNTEAFF
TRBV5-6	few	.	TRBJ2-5	TGTGCCAGCAGCTTGGAGTCCCTATCGGGGACCCAGTACTTC	CASSLESLSGTQYF
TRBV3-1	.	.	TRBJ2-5	TGTGCCAGCAGCCAAGGAGATTGGCAAGAGACCCAGTACTTC	CASSQGDWQETQYF
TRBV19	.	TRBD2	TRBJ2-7	TGTGCCAGTAGTATTGGCGGGGGGGAGGACGAGCAGTACTTC	CASSIGGGEDEQYF
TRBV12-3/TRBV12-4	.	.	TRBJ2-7	TGTGCCAGCACCTGGAGCGGACGCTCCTACGAGCAGTACTTC	CASTWSGRSYEQYF
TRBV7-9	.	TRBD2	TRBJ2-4	TGTGCCAGCAGCCTGGGACTAGCGGGGTCGAGAAACATTCAGTACTTC	CASSLGLAGSRNIQYF
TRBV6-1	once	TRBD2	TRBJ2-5	TGTGCCAGCAGTGTCAGGCTAGCGGAAACCCAGTACTTC	CASSVRLAETQYF
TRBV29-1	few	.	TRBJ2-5	TGCAGCGTATTCCGGGACGGCTTTGGGGAGCAGCTCTTC	CSVFRDGFGEQLF
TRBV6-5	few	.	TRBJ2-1	TGTGCCAGCAGTTACTCCGTTCCTTACTACAATGAGCAGTTCTTC	CASSYSVPYYNEQFF
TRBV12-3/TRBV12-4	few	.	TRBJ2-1	TGTGCCAGCAGTTCAATGGGACCGGGATACAATGAGCAGTTCTTC	CASSSMGPGYNEQFF
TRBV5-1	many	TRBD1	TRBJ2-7	TGCGCCAGCAGCCCCCCGTCCGGGACAGGGGTGTACGAGCAGTACTTC	CASSPPSGTGVYEQYF
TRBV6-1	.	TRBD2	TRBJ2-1	TGTGCCAGCAGTGAATCGGCTAGCGGGAGATATGAGCAGTTCTTC	CASSESASGRYEQFF
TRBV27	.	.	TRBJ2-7	TGTGCCAGCAGTTTATCTGACCCAGGGTCTTACGAGCAGTACTTC	CASSLSDPGSYEQYF
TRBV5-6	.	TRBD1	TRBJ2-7	TGTGCCAGCAGCTTCGGGACAGGGCAAGAGCAGTACTTC	CASSFGTGQEQYF
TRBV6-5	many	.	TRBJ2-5	TGTGCCAGCTCATCCAGGGGTGAGACCCAGTACTTC	CASSSRGETQYF
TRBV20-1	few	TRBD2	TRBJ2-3	TGCAGTGCTAGAGATGGCCTAGCGGGAGTTTTAGATACGCAGTATTTT	CSARDGLAGVLDTQYF
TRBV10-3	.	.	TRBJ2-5	TGTGCCATTATGGAAAGAGAACAAGAGACCCAGTACTTC	CAIMEREQETQYF
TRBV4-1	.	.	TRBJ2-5	TGCGCCAGCAGTCAAAGTCCTTCCGGGGAGACCCAGTACTTC	CASSQSPSGETQYF
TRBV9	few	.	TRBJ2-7	TGTGCCAGCAACAACGGGGACTACGAGCAGTACTTC	CASNNGDYEQYF
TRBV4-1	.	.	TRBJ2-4	TGCGCCAGCAGCCAAGATGAGTTTTCTAGGGGCGCCAAAAACATTCAGTACTTC	CASSQDEFSRGAKNIQYF
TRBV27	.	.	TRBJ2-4	TGTGCCAGCGAGGGGTTAGCCAAAAACATTCAGTACTTC	CASEGLAKNIQYF
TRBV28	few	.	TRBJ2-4	TGTGCCAGCCACCCGGGGTCTCGGGGGGCAAACATTCAGTACTTC	CASHPGSRGANIQYF
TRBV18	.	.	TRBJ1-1	TGTGCCAGCTCACCAGGACCACTTTCGGCTGAAGCTTTCTTT	CASSPGPLSAEAFF
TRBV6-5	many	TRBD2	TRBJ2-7	TGTGCCAGCAGTTGGGGAGGGAGGGACTACGAGCAGTACTTC	CASSWGGRDYEQYF
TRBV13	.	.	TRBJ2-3	TGTGCCAGCAGTACCCCTGATGGGCGGAGCACAGATACGCAGTGTTTT	CASSTPDGRSTDTQCF
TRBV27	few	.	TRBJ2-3	TGTGCCAGCAGTTTAGGGGATTACTCCACAGATACGCAGTATTTT	CASSLGDYSTDTQYF
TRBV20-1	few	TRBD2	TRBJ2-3	TGCAGTCTCCGGGAGGCGGGGACAGATACGCAGTATTTT	CSLREAGTDTQYF
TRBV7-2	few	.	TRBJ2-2	TGTGCCAGCGGCGGAAGCCCCGAAGTCCTAACCGGGGAGCTGTTTTTT	CASGGSPEVLTGELFF
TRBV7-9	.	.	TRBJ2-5	TGTGCCAGCAGCTTAGCGGGGGTTACGGTTCGGGAGACCCAGTACTTC	CASSLAGVTVRETQYF
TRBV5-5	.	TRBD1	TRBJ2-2	TGTGCCAGCAGCGCACCCCTTGACAGGGCCCCGACGGGGGAGCTGTTTTTT	CASSAPLDRAPTGELFF
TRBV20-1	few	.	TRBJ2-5	TGCAGTGCTAGAGAGGAGGGACTCAAAGAGACCCAGTACTTC	CSAREEGLKETQYF
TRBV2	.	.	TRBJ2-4	TGTGCCAGTGTCGAGGCGGGACAAAACATTCAGTACTTC	CASVEAGQNIQYF
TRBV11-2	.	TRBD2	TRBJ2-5	TGTGCCAGCAGCTTAGCCCCTACTAGCGGGTCGTCCCAAGAGACCCAGTACTTC	CASSLAPTSGSSQETQYF
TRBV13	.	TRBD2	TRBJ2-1	TGTGCCAGCAGCCCTACCTGGGACTACGCCTACAATGAGCAGTTCTTC	CASSPTWDYAYNEQFF
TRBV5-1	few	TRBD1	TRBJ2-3	TGCGCCAGCAGCATCGGACAGGGGTCAGATACGCAGTATTTT	CASSIGQGSDTQYF
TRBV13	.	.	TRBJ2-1	TGTGCCAGCAGCGTCAGAGTGGGAAACAATGAGCAGTTCTTC	CASSVRVGNNEQFF
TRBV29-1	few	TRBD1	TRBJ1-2	TGCAGCGTTGCAGGGGGCTATGGCTACACCTTC	CSVAGGYGYTF
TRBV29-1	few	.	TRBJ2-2	TGCAGCGTTGAGGTTTCCGGGGCCCTCGGGGAGCTGTTTTTT	CSVEVSGALGELFF
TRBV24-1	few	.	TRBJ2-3	TGTGCCACCAGTAGGAGCACAGATACGCAGTATTTT	CATSRSTDTQYF
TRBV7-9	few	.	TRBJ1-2	TGTGCCAGCAGCTTCGGAGGGACCGGCTATGGCTACACCTTC	CASSFGGTGYGYTF
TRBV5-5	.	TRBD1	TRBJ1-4	TGTGCCAGCGAAAAAGGGACAGGGAGTGGTGAAAAACTGTTTTTT	CASEKGTGSGEKLFF
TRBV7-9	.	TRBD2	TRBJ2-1	TGTGCCAGCAGCTCACCGGGACTAGCGGGTCACAATGAGCAGTTCTTC	CASSSPGLAGHNEQFF